The clone carrying this T cell receptor (beta chain) appeared many times. This sample is part of a study of T cells in Graves' hyperthyroidism and ophthalmopathy. The CDR3 length is 14 residues. The germline CDR1 and CDR2 sequences are MNHNS and SASEGT. V shed 6 bases, J shed 6 bases, and the junction held 7 bases outside the gene matches. Authors of the study amplified TCR beta CDR3 regions from RNA transcripts. First-round RT-PCR of the TCR CDR3 relied on the HTBI primer set. TCRdb used MiXCR to reprocess the multiplex PCR reads, holding one entry per CDR3 protein. The table includes a few hundred thousand distinct CDR3 sequences, roughly 15% detected once.

The sequencing input was blood. This receptor was obtained from a woman in her forties with Graves' hyperthyroidism that later progressed to Graves' ophthalmopathy. The chain joins TRBV6-1 to TRBJ2-1; 8 bases are shared with TRBD2. CDR3 amino acids: CASSFGLAGNEQFF. The CDR3 coding sequence is TGTGCCAGCAGCTTTGGACTAGCTGGCAATGAGCAGTTCTTC.